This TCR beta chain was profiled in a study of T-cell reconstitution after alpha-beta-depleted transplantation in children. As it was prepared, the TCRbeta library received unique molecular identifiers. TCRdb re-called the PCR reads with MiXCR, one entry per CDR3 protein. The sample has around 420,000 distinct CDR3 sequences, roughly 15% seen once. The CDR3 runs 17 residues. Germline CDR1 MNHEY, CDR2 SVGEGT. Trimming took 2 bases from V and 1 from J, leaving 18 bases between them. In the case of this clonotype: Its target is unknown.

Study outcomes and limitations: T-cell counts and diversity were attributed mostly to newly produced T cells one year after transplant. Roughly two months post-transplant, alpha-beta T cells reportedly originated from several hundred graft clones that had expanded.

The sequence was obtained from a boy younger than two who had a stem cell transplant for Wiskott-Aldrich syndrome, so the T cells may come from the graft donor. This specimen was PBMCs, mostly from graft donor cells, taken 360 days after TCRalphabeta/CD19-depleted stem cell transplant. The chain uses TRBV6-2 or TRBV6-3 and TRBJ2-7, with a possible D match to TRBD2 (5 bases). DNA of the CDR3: TGTGCCAGCAGTTACGTTACAAGGCGGGTGCTATCCTACGAGCAGTACTTC. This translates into CASSYVTRRVLSYEQYF.